The 6 T cell receptor beta chains below all came from one sample that was sequenced in a study of blood T cell repertoires in COVID-19 (TCRdb year 2020). Receptors were amplified or captured by the immunoSEQ multiplex PCR assay. TCRdb mirrors the immuneACCESS table, restricted to in-frame sequences. Some clones are absent from its copies; in checked studies, under half trace to an unresolved V gene, and the reason for the others is unknown. The sample table records under 200,000 clones; approximately 80% of these occur just once. Approximately 3% of the sample lies in the top ten. Sequencing was done on a sample of PBMCs or T cells enriched from blood (not recorded which). Receptors originate from a woman aged 55-69 years who had recovered from COVID-19.

This chain joins TRBV29-1 and TRBJ1-1, with 8 bases identical to TRBD1. This CDR3 comprises 13 residues. Germline lookup yields CDR1 SQVTM and CDR2 ANQGSEA. The V segment lost 3 bases and the J segment 5 bases; nucleotides outside the gene matches: 5. CDR3 sequence reads: CSVDRGRGTEAFF. DNA of the CDR3: TGCAGCGTTGACAGGGGGCGAGGTACTGAAGCTTTCTTT.

There are a few counts of this clone. The rearrangement joins TRBV10-3 to TRBJ2-7, with D possibly matching TRBD1 (5 bases). Germline V gene lookup returns CDR1 ENHRY and CDR2 SYGVKD. This CDR3 spans 13 amino acids. The ends were cut back, 3 bases at V and 6 bases at J, with 12 bases in the middle. The CDR3 DNA follows: TGTGCCATCAGTGATCTGGGCAGGGCCGAGCAGTACTTC. As protein: CAISDLGRAEQYF.

The chain couples TRBV9 to TRBJ2-5; D is unclear. The CDR3 contains 13 residues. CDR1 and CDR2 (germline): SGDLS, YYNGEE. V lost 3 bases and J 4 bases, leaving 10 bases between the germline ends. CDR3 bases: TGTGCCAGCAGCGGAACAGTCGCAGAGACCCAGTACTTC. Its protein is CASSGTVAETQYF.

V gene TRBV5-8 combines with J gene TRBJ2-3; the match to TRBD2 covers 7 bases. The CDR3 sequence is 15 residues long. The germline V gene has CDR1 SGHTS and CDR2 YDEGEE. V lost 5 bases and J lost 3; bases outside the gene matches: 9. In nucleotides, the CDR3 is TGTGCCAGCAGGAAACTAGCGAGTTTTACAGATACGCAGTATTTT. It translates to CASRKLASFTDTQYF.

In its sample, this clone was seen once. CDR3 nucleotides: TGTGCCAGCAGTTACAGAGGAGGGAATTCACCCCTCCACTTT. This codes for CASSYRGGNSPLHF. The chain links TRBV6-5 to TRBJ1-6, with D unresolved. The CDR3 is made up of 14 amino acids. Trimming took 2 bases from V and 7 from J, leaving 9 bases between them. The germline V gene has CDR1 MNHEY and CDR2 SVGAGI.

The chain combines TRBV19 with TRBJ1-2; no reliable D call. With 6 bases removed from V and 7 bases from J, the gap between germline ends came to 12 bases. The CDR3 is made up of 12 amino acids. Germline assignment: CDR1 LNHDA and CDR2 SQIVND (reference sequence). The CDR3 spells CASRRARRGYTF. The CDR3 DNA reads TGTGCCAGTAGGAGGGCCAGGCGTGGCTACACCTTC. The complete variable domain, with remaining parts taken from reference TRBV19 and TRBJ1-2, reads DGGITQSPKYLFRKEGQNVTLSCEQNLNHDAMYWYRQDPGQGLRLIYYSQIVNDFQKGDIAEGYSVSREKKESFPLTVTSAQKNPTAFYLCASRRARRGYTFGSGTRLTVV.